This is a list of T cell receptor beta chains from one sample in a study of blood T cell repertoires in COVID-19. Assay: immunoSEQ multiplex PCR; the TCRdb copy retains only in-frame clones and omits some. The table shows around 110,000 clones, with 90% occurring only once. Sequencing was done on a sample of peripheral blood. Receptors were obtained from a human donor with active COVID-19. The donor label of this sample is uncertain. The CDR3 runs from the conserved cysteine through the conserved F or W. A D gene is named only where the DNA matches it firmly. Expanded clones are given a class, and other clones once, few, many or no size at all.

V	size	J	D	CDR3	DNA
TRBV6-2/TRBV6-3	-	TRBJ2-7	TRBD1	CASSLTGTGYEQYF	TGTGCCAGCAGTCTGACAGGGACAGGCTACGAGCAGTACTTC
TRBV13	-	TRBJ2-7	-	CASSQQTDSVEQYF	TGTGCCAGCAGCCAACAGACCGACAGTGTCGAGCAGTACTTC
TRBV27	-	TRBJ1-2	-	CASSPGMNYGYTF	TGTGCCAGCAGTCCAGGGATGAACTATGGCTACACCTTC
TRBV7-9	-	TRBJ2-1	TRBD1	CASKGASHNEQFF	TGTGCCAGCAAGGGGGCCTCGCACAATGAGCAGTTCTTC
TRBV12-3/TRBV12-4	-	TRBJ1-2	-	CASSLGGGGYTF	TGTGCCAGCAGTTTGGGAGGGGGTGGCTACACCTTC
TRBV4-3	-	TRBJ2-1	TRBD2	CASSQGGGIYNEQFF	TGCGCCAGCAGCCAAGGCGGGGGGATCTACAATGAGCAGTTCTTC
TRBV20-1	-	TRBJ1-5	-	CSASMANQPQHF	TGCAGTGCTAGTATGGCCAATCAGCCCCAGCATTTT
TRBV14	-	TRBJ1-1	-	CASSQVQGGEAFF	TGTGCCAGCAGCCAAGTGCAGGGTGGTGAAGCTTTCTTT
TRBV5-5	-	TRBJ2-7	TRBD1	CASSLVLAGGGEQYF	TGTGCCAGCAGCTTGGTTTTGGCAGGGGGCGGCGAGCAGTACTTC
TRBV19	-	TRBJ2-2	TRBD1	CASSKDRGRGGELFF	TGTGCCAGTAGTAAGGACAGGGGGCGCGGCGGGGAGCTGTTTTTT
TRBV2	-	TRBJ2-7	TRBD2	CASRGTSGDNEQYF	TGTGCCAGCAGGGGGACTAGCGGGGACAACGAGCAGTACTTC
TRBV7-2	once	TRBJ2-7	TRBD1	CASSFHTGGYEQYF	TGTGCCAGCAGCTTTCACACAGGGGGGTACGAGCAGTACTTC
TRBV5-1	once	TRBJ2-7	TRBD2	CASNPREGGYEQYF	TGCGCCAGCAACCCTCGGGAGGGCGGGTACGAGCAGTACTTC
TRBV19	-	TRBJ2-1	-	CASSPRHTNEQFF	TGTGCCAGTAGTCCCCGACACACCAATGAGCAGTTCTTC
TRBV7-9	few	TRBJ2-7	-	CASSFLDQAHEQYF	TGTGCCAGCAGCTTTTTGGATCAGGCCCACGAGCAGTACTTC
TRBV19	-	TRBJ2-3	TRBD2	CASQGLATDTQYF	TGTGCCAGTCAGGGACTAGCCACAGATACGCAGTATTTT
TRBV5-1	-	TRBJ2-5	TRBD1	CASSLAGTVAQETQYF	TGCGCCAGCAGCTTGGCTGGGACAGTAGCACAAGAGACCCAGTACTTC
TRBV7-2	-	TRBJ1-1	-	CASSWGAQGEAFF	TGTGCCAGCAGTTGGGGTGCCCAGGGTGAAGCTTTCTTT
TRBV11-2	once	TRBJ1-1	-	CASSPGVGEGLTEAFF	TGTGCCAGCAGCCCGGGGGTCGGAGAAGGGCTCACTGAAGCTTTCTTT
TRBV30	-	TRBJ2-4	TRBD2	CAWSSPRTSGGDYLNIQYF	TGTGCCTGGAGCTCACCCCGAACTAGCGGGGGGGATTACTTAAACATTCAGTACTTC
TRBV4-3	-	TRBJ2-2	TRBD1	CASSQEDREYTGELFF	TGCGCCAGCAGCCAAGAAGACAGGGAATACACCGGGGAGCTGTTTTTT
TRBV24-1	-	TRBJ1-1	-	CATSVGGGAFGTEAFF	TGTGCCACCAGTGTAGGAGGGGGGGCTTTCGGGACTGAAGCTTTCTTT
TRBV7-2	-	TRBJ2-5	-	CASSFRGAFETQYF	TGTGCCAGCAGCTTTCGGGGGGCCTTTGAGACCCAGTACTTC
TRBV7-2	-	TRBJ1-1	-	CASSLGRGQVEAFF	TGTGCCAGCAGCTTAGGGCGGGGGCAGGTTGAAGCTTTCTTT
TRBV7-6	-	TRBJ2-3	-	CASRPSLRATDTQYF	TGTGCCAGCAGGCCCTCTCTGCGGGCCACAGATACGCAGTATTTT
TRBV20-1	-	TRBJ2-1	-	CSASRANNEQFF	TGCAGTGCTAGTCGAGCAAACAATGAGCAGTTCTTC
TRBV28	once	TRBJ2-3	-	CASSRQGNTDTQYF	TGTGCCAGCAGCCGCCAGGGCAACACAGATACGCAGTATTTT
TRBV10-3	-	TRBJ1-2	-	CAISGGNQYSRGGSYTF	TGTGCCATCAGTGGTGGCAATCAATATTCGCGGGGTGGGAGCTACACCTTC
TRBV18	-	TRBJ2-3	-	CASSRIGILSSF	TGTGCCAGCTCACGCATCGGGATACTGAGTAGTTTT
TRBV7-9	-	TRBJ2-1	-	CASSLVVGVVYNEQFF	TGTGCCAGCAGCTTAGTAGTCGGGGTGGTGTACAATGAGCAGTTCTTC
TRBV15	-	TRBJ2-1	-	CATSRDQEPFTTGPLVNEQFF	TGTGCCACCAGCAGAGATCAGGAGCCATTCACAACAGGTCCTTTGGTCAATGAGCAGTTCTTC
TRBV4-3	-	TRBJ2-7	TRBD2	CASSQGAGGTYEQYF	TGCGCCAGCAGCCAAGGAGCGGGGGGGACATACGAGCAGTACTTC
TRBV18	-	TRBJ2-5	TRBD2	CASSPPSGTQETQYF	TGTGCCAGCTCACCCCCTAGCGGGACCCAAGAGACCCAGTACTTC
TRBV18	once	TRBJ2-7	-	CASSPPEGGLDEQYF	TGTGCCAGCTCACCTCCAGAGGGAGGCCTAGACGAGCAGTACTTC
TRBV4-1	-	TRBJ1-5	-	CASSQVAGQAQPQHF	TGCGCCAGCAGCCAAGTGGCTGGGCAGGCTCAGCCCCAGCATTTT
TRBV30	-	TRBJ2-2	-	CAWRPPGAGELFF	TGTGCCTGGAGACCACCGGGGGCCGGGGAGCTGTTTTTT
TRBV6-2/TRBV6-3	-	TRBJ1-5	-	CASSYGGHQPQHF	TGTGCCAGCAGTTACGGGGGCCATCAGCCCCAGCATTTT
TRBV9	-	TRBJ2-1	-	CASSVAPGFDNEQFF	TGTGCCAGCAGCGTAGCTCCAGGGTTCGACAATGAGCAGTTCTTC
TRBV10-1	-	TRBJ2-5	TRBD1	CASSGIDREETQYF	TGCGCCAGCAGTGGTATAGACAGGGAAGAGACCCAGTACTTC
TRBV2	-	TRBJ2-7	-	CASRGGPYEQYF	TGTGCCAGCAGAGGAGGCCCATACGAGCAGTACTTC
TRBV28	-	TRBJ2-5	-	CASSFNREETQYF	TGTGCCAGCAGTTTTAACCGCGAGGAGACCCAGTACTTC
TRBV9	-	TRBJ1-4	TRBD1	CASSAGTGKNEKLFF	TGTGCCAGCAGCGCGGGGACAGGGAAAAATGAAAAACTGTTTTTT
TRBV6-5	-	TRBJ1-5	-	CASRETASNQPQHF	TGTGCCAGCAGGGAGACAGCGAGCAATCAGCCCCAGCATTTT
TRBV7-3	-	TRBJ2-3	TRBD1	CASSFTGAADTQYF	TGTGCCAGCAGCTTTACAGGGGCCGCAGATACGCAGTATTTT
TRBV5-1	-	TRBJ2-3	TRBD2	CASSSFQRGVTDTQYF	TGCGCCAGCAGCTCTTTCCAGCGGGGGGTCACAGATACGCAGTATTTT
TRBV7-9	-	TRBJ2-2	TRBD1	CASIGPGQGSGELFF	TGTGCCAGCATCGGTCCGGGACAGGGGTCCGGGGAGCTGTTTTTT
TRBV7-2	-	TRBJ1-1	-	CASSLGGIEAFF	TGTGCCAGCAGCTTAGGAGGGATTGAAGCTTTCTTT
TRBV25-1	-	TRBJ2-5	-	CASSEVEDSTQETQYF	TGTGCCAGCAGTGAAGTCGAAGACAGTACCCAAGAGACCCAGTACTTC
TRBV2	-	TRBJ2-7	TRBD2	CASSPIRTSTAYEQYF	TGTGCCAGCAGTCCCATTCGGACTAGCACAGCCTACGAGCAGTACTTC
TRBV2	-	TRBJ1-1	TRBD1	CASSDGTANTEAFF	TGTGCCAGCAGTGATGGGACAGCCAACACTGAAGCTTTCTTT
TRBV18	few	TRBJ1-5	-	CASSPSRDNQPQHF	TGTGCCAGCTCACCATCGCGGGACAATCAGCCCCAGCATTTT
TRBV6-2/TRBV6-3	-	TRBJ2-7	TRBD1	CASSYPDRAVWEQYF	TGTGCCAGCAGTTACCCTGACAGGGCGGTGTGGGAGCAGTACTTC
TRBV4-1	-	TRBJ2-1	TRBD1	CASSQMGQRVSYNEQFF	TGCGCCAGCAGCCAAATGGGACAGAGAGTTTCCTACAATGAGCAGTTCTTC